This paragraph reports one TCR beta chain. This clonotype was counted at least ten times. Its antigen is unknown. No much larger clone exists at a distance of one base, and base qualities are not known. Ends trimmed: V by 3 bases, J by 2 bases; bases unmatched to a gene: 4. Its CDR3 holds 15 amino acids, cysteine through phenylalanine. Only CDR3 DNA is held: 45 bases, read in frame from base 1. CDR1 and CDR2, looked up from the germline V gene (reference sequence), are LNHNV and YYDKDF. The sample's treatment or condition, from its label and the paper: live attenuated yellow fever vaccine strain. A standard Ficoll-Paque protocol was used to isolate PBMCs from peripheral blood. Dynabeads CD4 and CD8 positive selection kits were used to isolate the CD4 and CD8 T-cell fractions. TriZol was used to extract RNA from bulk PBMCs, from CD4 and CD8 fractions, and from dextramer-positive and dextramer-negative fractions.

TCR cDNA was synthesized by 5'RACE template switching, which introduced a universal primer site and unique molecular identifiers. Priming for cDNA synthesis came from both the TCR alpha and TCR beta constant segments. Library amplification involved two PCR steps, and the second step added sample barcodes and sequencing adapters. Libraries were sequenced on Illumina HiSeq 2500 (2x100 bp) or NovaSeq (2x150 bp). The source study handled its data this way. Reads were demultiplexed and collapsed into UMI consensus sequences with MIGEC, and V(D)J alignment was performed with MiXCR. Using edgeR on replicate PBMC samples, clonotypes were called vaccine-responding if FDR was below 0.01 and the log2 fold change was above 5 up to day 15. Each bulk clonotype was labeled CD4 or CD8 based on which sequenced repertoire, CD4 or CD8, contained the clonotype at higher abundance. Starting from the raw public reads, TCRdb applied fastp trimming at Q25, assembled clones with MiXCR and retained in-frame beta chains. Rows merge per CDR3 protein into single entries with the most common DNA and genes. TCRdb's processing, not the authors' own work, is the source of the V and J calls. The sample table contains around 110,000 distinct CDR3 sequences; only one count was recorded for 8.4% of them. The ten largest clones represent around 25% of the sample.

The sample comes from a study of T cells after yellow fever vaccination (dated 2019 in TCRdb). Background for the entire study: Libraries from fractions with low cell numbers were prepared with the SMART-Seq v4 Ultra Low Input RNA kit. To follow T-cell clones before and after both primary and booster YFV17D yellow fever vaccination, bulk TCR alpha and beta repertoires underwent longitudinal sequencing. Two healthy male donors, one aged 18 to 29 and one aged 30 to 40 years, made up the cohort. Blood samples were taken at several timepoints before and after primary and secondary immunization, and bulk PBMC replicates and cell subsets were isolated.

Overall results and qualifications from the work: The study included only two donors, which limits how far the findings can be generalized. The secondary T-cell response was weaker than the primary response but faster, peaking on day 5 instead of day 15. A small fraction of clonotypes showed up in both the CD4 and CD8 compartments, probably as a result of convergent recombination. After the booster, most of the clones that had expanded following primary vaccination were detected again (roughly 96% of CD4 and more than 85% of CD8), which suggests that memory was broadly maintained. FACS-sorted repertoires could contain abundant contaminating clonotypes from the bulk population, so computational filtering was required.

The clonotype originates from a man aged 25-45 years who received the YFV17D yellow fever vaccine. Sequencing used CD8+ T cells sorted from PBMCs, obtained 45 days after the yellow fever booster vaccination. The receptor chain draws on TRBV15 and TRBJ1-5; TRBD1 matches 7 bases in the middle. The CDR3 corresponds to CATSRTGQGNQPQHF. The sequence in DNA is TGTGCCACCAGCAGGACTGGACAGGGCAATCAGCCCCAGCATTTT.